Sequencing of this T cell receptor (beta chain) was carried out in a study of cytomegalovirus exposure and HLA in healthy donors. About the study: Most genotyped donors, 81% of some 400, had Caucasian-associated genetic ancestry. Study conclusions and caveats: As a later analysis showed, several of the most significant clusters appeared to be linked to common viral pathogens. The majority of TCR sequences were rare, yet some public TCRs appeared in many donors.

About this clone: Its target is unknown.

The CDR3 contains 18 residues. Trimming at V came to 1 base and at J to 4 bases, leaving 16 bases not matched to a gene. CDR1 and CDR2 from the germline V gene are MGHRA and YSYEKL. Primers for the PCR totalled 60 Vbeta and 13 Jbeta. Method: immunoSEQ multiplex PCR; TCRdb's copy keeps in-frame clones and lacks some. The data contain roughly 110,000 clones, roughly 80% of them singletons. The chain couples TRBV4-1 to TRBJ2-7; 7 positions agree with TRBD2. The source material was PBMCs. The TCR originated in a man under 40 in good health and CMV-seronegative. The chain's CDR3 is CASSQAGGWGWTHYEQYF. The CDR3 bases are TGCGCCAGCAGCCAAGCCGGGGGGTGGGGTTGGACCCATTACGAGCAGTACTTC.